Reported below is one T cell receptor beta chain. The germline CDR1 and CDR2 sequences are SGHRS and YFSETQ. The CDR3 has 19 residues. V dropped 0 bases and J dropped 1; count of bases not matched to a gene: 5. Measured with immunoSEQ multiplex PCR; TCRdb has only the in-frame clones, and not every one. Among roughly 83,000 clones listed, around 82% were seen once. This entry belongs to a study of control samples from healthy donors and cancer patients. This TCR derives from an older woman in good health. The V gene is TRBV5-1, the J gene TRBJ2-2, with TRBD2 identical over 14 bases. The sample taken for sequencing was blood. The DNA of the CDR3 is TGCGCCAGCAGCTTGGCCACTGGACTAGCGGGAGGGAACACCGGGGAGCTGTTTTTT. Translated: CASSLATGLAGGNTGELFF.